One sample yielded the 5 T cell receptor beta chains listed below, sequenced in a study of radiation and T cells in renal cell carcinoma. Treatment of the sample: treatment-naive control, cytoreductive nephrectomy. The protocol was immunoSEQ multiplex PCR, while the TCRdb copy is restricted to in-frame clones and leaves out a portion. This sample has 6,000 to 8,000 clones, with almost 65% found just once. The sequencing here drew on tumor tissue, taken from a patient whose treatment was nephrectomy without radiotherapy. Source of these receptors: a woman aged 70-85 years with renal cell carcinoma.

The genes are TRBV9 and TRBJ2-2, with TRBD2 matching over 9 bases. The CDR3 runs 17 residues. The trim removed 0 bases at V and 4 bases at J, leaving 7 bases unmatched. Germline V lookup: CDR1 SGDLS, CDR2 YYNGEE. CDR3 sequence (DNA): TGTGCCAGCAGCGTAGCAGGTCGCGGGGGGGTCACCGGGGAGCTGTTTTTT. The encoded protein is CASSVAGRGGVTGELFF.

CDR3 sequence reads: CASSVGGSASGNTIYF. The DNA for the CDR3 is TGTGCCAGCAGCGTAGGAGGGAGTGCCTCTGGAAACACCATATATTTT. This chain uses TRBV9 with TRBJ1-3; unclear D gene. The V gene lost 0 bases and the J gene lost 0 bases, with 10 bases spanning the gap. CDR3 length: 16 amino acids. Per the germline V gene, CDR1 is SGDLS and CDR2 is YYNGEE.

The chain combines TRBV4-1 with TRBJ1-6; possibly TRBD1 for D (6 bases). Germline V CDR1 and CDR2: MGHRA, YSYEKL. The CDR3 is 15 residues long. V was shortened by 4 bases and J by 9 bases, with 16 bases between the two germline ends. The CDR3 sequence: CASSLGGGASSPLHF. CDR3 sequence (DNA): TGCGCCAGCAGCCTAGGCGGGGGGGCCTCTTCACCCCTCCACTTT.

The chain uses TRBV6-6 and TRBJ1-1, with 9 bases matching TRBD1. This CDR3 has 15 amino acids. Looked up from germline, CDR1 is MNHNY and CDR2 is SVGAGI (reference sequence). With V trimmed by 0 bases and J by 4 bases, 3 bases remained unmatched. The DNA of the CDR3 is TGTGCCAGCAGTTACTCGGGACAGGGAGGCACTGAAGCTTTCTTT. This encodes CASSYSGQGGTEAFF.

This chain connects TRBV18 to TRBJ1-4; 9 bases fit TRBD1. The CDR3 totals 14 residues. Per the germline V gene, CDR1 is KGHSH and CDR2 is LQKENI. After removal of 3 bases from V and 6 bases from J, the junction contained 2 bases not matched to a gene. DNA for the CDR3: TGTGCCAGCTCACCGAGGACAGGGGATGAAAAACTGTTTTTT. The encoded protein is CASSPRTGDEKLFF. The complete variable domain, with remaining parts taken from reference TRBV18 and TRBJ1-4, reads NAGVMQNPRHLVRRRGQEARLRCSPMKGHSHVYWYRQLPEEGLKFMVYLQKENIIDESGMPKERFSAEFPKEGPSILRIQQVVRGDSAAYFCASSPRTGDEKLFFGSGTQLSVL.